A single T cell receptor (beta chain) is shown here with its context. Its antigen is not yet known. No base quality values were provided; no much bigger clone lies one nucleotide off. According to the study, the label for this sample's time point signals: week 5, during vaccination. Every vaccine dose consisted of 300 ug of a 20-mer mutant IDH1 peptide in Montanide, administered subcutaneously together with topical imiquimod. Donors had newly diagnosed WHO grade 3 or 4 IDH1-mutant astrocytomas with loss of nuclear ATRX. The samples were drawn from NOA16, a multicentre, single-arm, open-label phase I trial in Germany that tested a mutant IDH1 peptide vaccine in humans for the first time. Genomic DNA for TCRB sequencing was isolated from EDTA blood with the DNeasy Blood and Tissue Kit. The library was produced with the immunoSEQ multiplex PCR assay. Rearranged TCR beta chain sequences were amplified using the hsTCRB Kit according to the manufacturer's protocol. TCRB libraries were sequenced on an Illumina MiSeq. Under the source paper's analysis protocol: Demultiplexing, trimming and gene mapping were performed with the kit vendor's proprietary platform. TCRdb obtained this table from immuneACCESS and retained in-frame rearrangements with V and J assigned. These tables miss some clones; where compared with another copy, unresolved V genes account for less than half of the shortfall, and the remainder is unexplained. The V and J calls and clone size come from that table; D and trimming were worked out from the DNA. Recorded for this sample are around 32,000 clones; around 87% of them occurred a single time. Of the sample, approximately 3.4% is held by the ten largest clones.

This entry is derived from a study of a mutant IDH1 vaccine in newly diagnosed glioma (dated by TCRdb to 2020 to 2022). In terms of the full investigation: Patients received eight vaccinations in weeks 1, 3, 5, 7, 11, 15, 19 and 23, corresponding to visits V03 through V10. Longitudinal TCRB deep sequencing was performed for 20 to 25 treated patients wherever samples were available for exploratory analyses. Peripheral blood was drawn at six visits: V03 (baseline), V05, V07, V10, V12 and V13. The approximately 29 treated patients were roughly 62% male and roughly 38% female, with a mean age of approximately 40 years. Prior to enrollment, standard therapy consisting of radiotherapy alone, temozolomide alone, or radiochemotherapy with temozolomide had been administered to patients, with the combination being received by most patients. Vaccination began 4-6 weeks after radiotherapy alone, or alongside temozolomide cycles in the chemotherapy-containing groups. Results and caveats for the whole study, not just this receptor: Pseudoprogression seemed to be unrelated to changes in the top peripheral T cell clonotypes found by TCRB sequencing. The authors noted that analyses of patient blood samples could not be reproduced because of sample limitations. Immune responses induced by the vaccine were seen in about 93% of patients across multiple MHC alleles. Selection of PBMC samples for TCRB deep sequencing was based on availability.

The germline V gene (reference sequence) supplies CDR1 LNHDA and CDR2 SQIVND. Its CDR3 holds 12 amino acids, cysteine through phenylalanine. Solely the CDR3 DNA is kept, with 36 bases framed from the first base. For this chain, trimming is 9 bases at the V end and 9 bases at the J end, and the number of junction bases without a gene match is 7. This receptor was obtained from a woman aged 40 to 50 with glioma. Some clones in this sample may be carry-over from other donors' samples. This receptor chain uses TRBV19 and TRBJ1-2; 10 central bases correspond to TRBD1. Sequenced material: peripheral blood mononuclear cells (PBMCs), taken from a glioma patient whose treatment included an IDH1 peptide vaccine. In nucleotide form, the sequence is TGTGCCAGCGACCGGGACAGGGGTAGCTACACCTTC. It is translated as CASDRDRGSYTF.